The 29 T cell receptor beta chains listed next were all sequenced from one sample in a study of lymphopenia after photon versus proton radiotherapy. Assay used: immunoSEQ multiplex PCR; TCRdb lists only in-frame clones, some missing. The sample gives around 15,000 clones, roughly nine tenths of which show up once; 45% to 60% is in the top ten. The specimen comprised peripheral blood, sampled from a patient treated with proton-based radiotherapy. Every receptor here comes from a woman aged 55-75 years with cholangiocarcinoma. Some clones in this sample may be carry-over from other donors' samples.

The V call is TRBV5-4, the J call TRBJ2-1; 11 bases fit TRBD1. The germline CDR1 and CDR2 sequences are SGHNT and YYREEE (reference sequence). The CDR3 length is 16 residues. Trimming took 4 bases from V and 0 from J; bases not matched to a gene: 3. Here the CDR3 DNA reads TGTGCCAGCAGCACCGGGACAGGGGGCTCCTACAATGAGCAGTTCTTC. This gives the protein CASSTGTGGSYNEQFF.

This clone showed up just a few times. The CDR3 DNA reads TGTGCCAGCAGTGGACAGCTAAATGAAAAACTGTTTTTT. This translates into CASSGQLNEKLFF. This rearrangement joins TRBV6-1 to TRBJ1-4; TRBD1 is a possible D gene (5 bases). This CDR3 spans 13 amino acids. Trimming left V 4 bases short and J 5 bases short, with 8 bases between. Germline lookup yields CDR1 MNHNS and CDR2 SASEGT.

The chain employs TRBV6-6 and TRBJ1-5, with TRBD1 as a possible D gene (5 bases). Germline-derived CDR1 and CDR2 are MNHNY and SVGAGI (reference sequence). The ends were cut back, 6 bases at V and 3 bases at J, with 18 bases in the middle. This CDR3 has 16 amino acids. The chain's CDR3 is CASRYRLPSLNQPQHF. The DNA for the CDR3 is TGTGCCAGCAGGTACAGGCTACCATCTCTCAATCAGCCCCAGCATTTT.

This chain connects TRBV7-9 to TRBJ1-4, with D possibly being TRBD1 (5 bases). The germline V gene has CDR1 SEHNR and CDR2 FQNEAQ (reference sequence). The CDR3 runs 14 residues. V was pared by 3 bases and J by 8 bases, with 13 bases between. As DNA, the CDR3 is TGTGCCAGCAGCTTTGCGCAGTCAGGGGAAAAACTGTTTTTT. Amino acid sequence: CASSFAQSGEKLFF.

CDR3 sequence reads: CASSEIWASSGNTIYF. DNA for the CDR3: TGTGCCAGCAGTGAGATTTGGGCGAGCTCTGGAAACACCATATATTTT. V is TRBV2 and J is TRBJ1-3; D is uncertain. The germline V gene has CDR1 SNHLY and CDR2 FYNNEI. The CDR3 has 16 amino acids. V lost 3 bases, J lost 0 bases, and 12 bases lay in between.

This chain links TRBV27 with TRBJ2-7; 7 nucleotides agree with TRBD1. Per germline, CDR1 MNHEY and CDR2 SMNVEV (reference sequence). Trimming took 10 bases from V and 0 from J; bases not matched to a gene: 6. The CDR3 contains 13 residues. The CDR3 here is CAIGRTGSYEQYF. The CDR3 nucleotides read TGTGCCATCGGACGGACAGGCTCCTACGAGCAGTACTTC.

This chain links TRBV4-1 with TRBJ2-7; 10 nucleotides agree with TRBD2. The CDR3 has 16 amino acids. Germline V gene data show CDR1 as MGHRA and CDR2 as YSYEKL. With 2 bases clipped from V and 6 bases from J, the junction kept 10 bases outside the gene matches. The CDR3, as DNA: TGCGCCAGCAGCCAATGGACTAGCGGATCCGGAGTCGAGCAGTACTTC. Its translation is CASSQWTSGSGVEQYF.

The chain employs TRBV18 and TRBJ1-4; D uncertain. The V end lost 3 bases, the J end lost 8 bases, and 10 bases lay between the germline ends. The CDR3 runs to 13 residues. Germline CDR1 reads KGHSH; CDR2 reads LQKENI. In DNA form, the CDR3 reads TGTGCCAGCTCACCTGGGGTTTGGGAAAAACTGTTTTTT. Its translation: CASSPGVWEKLFF.

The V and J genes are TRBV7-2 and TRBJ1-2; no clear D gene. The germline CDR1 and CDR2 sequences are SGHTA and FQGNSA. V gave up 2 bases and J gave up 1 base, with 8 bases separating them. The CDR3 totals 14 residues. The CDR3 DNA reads TGTGCCAGCAGCTTATTAGGGAATAACTATGGCTACACCTTC. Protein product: CASSLLGNNYGYTF.

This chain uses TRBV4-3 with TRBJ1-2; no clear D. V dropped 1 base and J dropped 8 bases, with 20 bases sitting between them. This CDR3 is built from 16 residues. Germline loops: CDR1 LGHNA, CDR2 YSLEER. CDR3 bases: TGCGCCAGCAGCCAAGTGGCGGTGGCCCAGGTGGGAGGCTACACCTTC. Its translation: CASSQVAVAQVGGYTF.

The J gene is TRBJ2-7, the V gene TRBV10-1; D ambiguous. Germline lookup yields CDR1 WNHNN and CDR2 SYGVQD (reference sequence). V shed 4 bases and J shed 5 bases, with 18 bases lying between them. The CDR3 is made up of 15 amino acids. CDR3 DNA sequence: TGCGCCAGCAGTGCTATGAAGTTTCCCTCTCACGAGCAGTACTTC. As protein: CASSAMKFPSHEQYF.

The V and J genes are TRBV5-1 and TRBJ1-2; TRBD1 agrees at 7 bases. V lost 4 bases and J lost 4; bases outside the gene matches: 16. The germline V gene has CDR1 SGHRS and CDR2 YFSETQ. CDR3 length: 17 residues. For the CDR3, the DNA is TGCGCCAGCAGCCACGCGATTGGTTCAGGGGGGTCCTATGGCTACACCTTC. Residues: CASSHAIGSGGSYGYTF.

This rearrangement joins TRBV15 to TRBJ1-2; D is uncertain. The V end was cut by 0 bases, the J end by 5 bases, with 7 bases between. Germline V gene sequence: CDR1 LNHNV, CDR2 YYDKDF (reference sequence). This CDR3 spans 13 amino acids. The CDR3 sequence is CATSREGMYGYTF. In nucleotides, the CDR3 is TGTGCCACCAGCAGAGAGGGAATGTATGGCTACACCTTC. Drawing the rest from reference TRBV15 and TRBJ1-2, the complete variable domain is DAMVIQNPRYQVTQFGKPVTLSCSQTLNHNVMYWYQQKSSQAPKLLFHYYDKDFNNEADTPDNFQSRRPNTSFCFLDIRSPGLGDTAMYLCATSREGMYGYTFGSGTRLTVV.

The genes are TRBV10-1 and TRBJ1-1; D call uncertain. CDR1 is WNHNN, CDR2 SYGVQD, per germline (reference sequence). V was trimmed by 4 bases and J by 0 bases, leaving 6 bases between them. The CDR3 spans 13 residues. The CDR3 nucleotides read TGCGCCAGCAGTGCCGGCATGAACACTGAAGCTTTCTTT. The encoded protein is CASSAGMNTEAFF.

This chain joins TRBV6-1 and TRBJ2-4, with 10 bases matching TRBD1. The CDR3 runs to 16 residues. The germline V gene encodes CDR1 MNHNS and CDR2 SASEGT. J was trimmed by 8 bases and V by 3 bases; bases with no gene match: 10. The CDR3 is CASSDGDRGLSDIQYF. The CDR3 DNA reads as TGTGCCAGCAGTGACGGGGACAGGGGTTTGAGTGACATTCAGTACTTC.

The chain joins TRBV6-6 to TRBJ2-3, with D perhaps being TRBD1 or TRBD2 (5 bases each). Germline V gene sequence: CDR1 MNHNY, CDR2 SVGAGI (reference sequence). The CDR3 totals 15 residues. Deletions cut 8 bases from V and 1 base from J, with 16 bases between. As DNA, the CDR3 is TGTGCCAGCGCCACCACGGTGGGGGGCACAGATACGCAGTATTTT. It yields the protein CASATTVGGTDTQYF.

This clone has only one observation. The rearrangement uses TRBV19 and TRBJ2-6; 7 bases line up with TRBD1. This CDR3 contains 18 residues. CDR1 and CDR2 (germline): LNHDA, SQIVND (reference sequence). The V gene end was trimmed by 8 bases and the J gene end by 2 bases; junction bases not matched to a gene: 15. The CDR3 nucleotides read TGTGCCAGTCGTGGAGGCGAGGGGGCCCGACCTGGGGCCAACGTCCTGACTTTC. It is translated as CASRGGEGARPGANVLTF.

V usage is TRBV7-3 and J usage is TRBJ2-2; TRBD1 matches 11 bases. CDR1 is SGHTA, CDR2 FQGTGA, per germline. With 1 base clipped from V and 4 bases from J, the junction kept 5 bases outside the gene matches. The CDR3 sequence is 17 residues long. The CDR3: CASSLRTGGFGTGELFF. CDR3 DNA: TGTGCCAGCAGCTTAAGGACAGGGGGCTTTGGCACCGGGGAGCTGTTTTTT.

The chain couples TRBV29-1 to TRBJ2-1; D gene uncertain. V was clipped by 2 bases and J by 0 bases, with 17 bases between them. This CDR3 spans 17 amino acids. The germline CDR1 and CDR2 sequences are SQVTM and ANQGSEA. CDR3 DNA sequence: TGCAGCGTTGAACCGCCCGACAATTGGGGCTCCTACAATGAGCAGTTCTTC. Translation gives CSVEPPDNWGSYNEQFF.

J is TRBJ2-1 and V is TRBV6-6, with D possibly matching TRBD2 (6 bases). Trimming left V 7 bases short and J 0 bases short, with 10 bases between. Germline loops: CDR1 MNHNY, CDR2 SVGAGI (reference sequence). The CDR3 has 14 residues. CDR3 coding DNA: TGTGCCAGCAAACCGGGACTCTCCTACAATGAGCAGTTCTTC. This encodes CASKPGLSYNEQFF.

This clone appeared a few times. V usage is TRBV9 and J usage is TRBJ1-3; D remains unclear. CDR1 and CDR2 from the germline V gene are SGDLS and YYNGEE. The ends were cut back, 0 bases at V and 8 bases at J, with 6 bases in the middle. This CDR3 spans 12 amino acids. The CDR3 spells CASSVDRDTIYF. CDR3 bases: TGTGCCAGCAGCGTAGACCGAGACACCATATATTTT.

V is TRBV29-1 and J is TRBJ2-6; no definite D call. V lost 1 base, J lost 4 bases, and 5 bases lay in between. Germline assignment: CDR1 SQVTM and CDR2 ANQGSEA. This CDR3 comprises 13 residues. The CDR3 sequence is CSVEGAGANVLTF. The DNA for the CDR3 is TGCAGCGTTGAAGGAGCGGGGGCCAACGTCCTGACTTTC.

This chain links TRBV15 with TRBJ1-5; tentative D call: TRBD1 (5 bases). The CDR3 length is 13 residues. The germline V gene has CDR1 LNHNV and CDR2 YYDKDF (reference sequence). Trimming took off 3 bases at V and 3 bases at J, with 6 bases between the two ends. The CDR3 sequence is CATSRDINQPQHF. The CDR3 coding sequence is TGTGCCACCAGCAGGGACATCAATCAGCCCCAGCATTTT.

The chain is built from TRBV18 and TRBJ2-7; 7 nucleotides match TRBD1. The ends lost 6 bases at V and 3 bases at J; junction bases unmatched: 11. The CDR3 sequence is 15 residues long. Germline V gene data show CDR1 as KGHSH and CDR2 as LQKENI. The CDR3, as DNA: TGTGCCAGCTCGCCCCGGACAGGAGGTGACTACGAGCAGTACTTC. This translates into CASSPRTGGDYEQYF.

As DNA, the CDR3 is TGTGCCAGCAGCTTCTACAGGGCTATTAATGGCAATCAGCCCCAGCATTTT. Its translation: CASSFYRAINGNQPQHF. This chain joins TRBV11-3 and TRBJ1-5; possibly TRBD1 for D (6 bases). With 3 bases removed from V and 2 bases from J, the gap between germline ends came to 17 bases. Germline V gene lookup returns CDR1 SGHNT and CDR2 YENEEA. This CDR3 region has 17 residues.

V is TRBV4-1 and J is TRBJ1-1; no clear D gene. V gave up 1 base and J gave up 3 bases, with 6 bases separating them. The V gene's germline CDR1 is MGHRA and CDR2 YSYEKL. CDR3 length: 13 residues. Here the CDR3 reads CASSQAVDTEAFF. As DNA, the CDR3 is TGCGCCAGCAGCCAAGCAGTGGACACTGAAGCTTTCTTT.

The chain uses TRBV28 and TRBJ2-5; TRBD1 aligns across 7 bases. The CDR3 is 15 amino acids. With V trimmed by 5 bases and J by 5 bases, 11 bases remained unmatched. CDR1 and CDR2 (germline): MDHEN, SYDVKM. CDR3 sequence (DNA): TGTGCCAGCAGTGTATCCGAAGGGGGCGTGGAGACCCAGTACTTC. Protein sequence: CASSVSEGGVETQYF.

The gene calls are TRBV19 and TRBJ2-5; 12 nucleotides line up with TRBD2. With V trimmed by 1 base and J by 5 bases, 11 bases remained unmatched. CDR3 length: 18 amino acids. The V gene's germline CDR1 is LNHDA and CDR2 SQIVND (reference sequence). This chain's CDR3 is CASSIGPRLAGDSETQYF. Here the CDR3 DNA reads TGTGCCAGTAGTATAGGGCCCCGACTAGCGGGAGATTCGGAGACCCAGTACTTC. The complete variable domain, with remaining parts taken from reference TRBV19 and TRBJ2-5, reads DGGITQSPKYLFRKEGQNVTLSCEQNLNHDAMYWYRQDPGQGLRLIYYSQIVNDFQKGDIAEGYSVSREKKESFPLTVTSAQKNPTAFYLCASSIGPRLAGDSETQYFGPGTRLLVL.

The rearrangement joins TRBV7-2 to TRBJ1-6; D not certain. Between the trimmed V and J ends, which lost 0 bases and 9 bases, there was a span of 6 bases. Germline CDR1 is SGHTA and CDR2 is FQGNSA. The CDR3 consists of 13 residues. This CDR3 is CASSLAQTSPLHF. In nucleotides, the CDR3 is TGTGCCAGCAGCTTAGCGCAGACTTCACCCCTCCACTTT.